This TCR beta chain was obtained from a study of Ad26.COV2.S vaccination and SARS-CoV-2 variants. Study results and caveats: Spike-specific TCR breadth was greater in vaccine than placebo recipients.

As for this clone: Its target is unknown.

This CDR3 is 12 amino acids long. The V gene lost 3 bases and the J gene lost 10 bases, with 12 bases spanning the gap. From germline, CDR1 is SGHNT and CDR2 YYREEE (reference sequence). Treatment specified: about 20 received Ad26.COV2.S at low or high dose, single or two shots; about five received placebo; per-sample allocation not given. Sampling happened 63 days after the first vaccine or placebo injection. Some clones are missing from TCRdb's copy, which holds only in-frame ones; the method was immunoSEQ multiplex PCR. The table has hundreds of thousands of clones, around 87% seen once; the top ten hold around 3.6%.

This chain joins TRBV5-4 and TRBJ2-3; D perhaps matches TRBD1 (6 bases). The sample here was peripheral blood, taken in a trial of Ad26.COV2.S vaccine versus placebo. This receptor was identified in a person between 18 and 65 years old who received the Ad26.COV2.S COVID-19 vaccine or a placebo. In DNA, the CDR3 is TGTGCCAGCAGCTCGGACAGCATGGCGCAGTATTTT. Translating it yields CASSSDSMAQYF.